These T cell receptor beta chains were read from a single sample in a study of vaccination and CD4 T cells after COVID-19. These receptors have no identified antigens. Each CDR3 protein is one row after TCRdb ran MiXCR on the PCR reads. The sample carries around 26,000 distinct CDR3 sequences, less than 50% recorded once. Material: CD4+ T cells from blood, cultured in vitro. These receptors originate from a human donor who had recovered from COVID-19. Each CDR3 is given with its conserved first and last residue. The order of the fields is clone size, J gene, D gene, V gene, CDR3 protein, CDR3 DNA. A D gene is named only where the DNA matches it firmly. The size of a clone is reported for some rows only, either as once, few or many, or as a class for expanded clones.

.	TRBJ2-7	TRBD1	TRBV5-4	CASSRGDRAYEQYF	TGTGCCAGCAGCCGGGGGGACAGGGCATACGAGCAGTACTTC
.	TRBJ1-1	.	TRBV20-1	CSARIGRGTEASF	TGCAGTGCTAGAATTGGGAGAGGCACTGAAGCTTCCTTT
few	TRBJ1-6	.	TRBV2	CASSVPPGAPDNSPLHF	TGTGCCAGCAGTGTACCACCAGGAGCTCCTGATAATTCACCCCTCCACTTT
.	TRBJ2-1	.	TRBV7-9	CASSLRGPPINEQFF	TGTGCCAGCAGCTTAAGGGGCCCTCCGATAAATGAGCAGTTCTTC
.	TRBJ2-7	.	TRBV10-1	CASMSSSYEQYF	TGCGCCAGCATGTCCAGTTCCTACGAGCAGTACTTC
.	TRBJ1-2	.	TRBV18	CASSPRQDGYTF	TGTGCCAGCTCACCGCGACAAGATGGCTACACCTTC
once	TRBJ1-1	TRBD1	TRBV6-9	CASSPTGNRAFF	TGTGCCAGCAGTCCGACAGGGAATAGGGCTTTCTTT
.	TRBJ1-1	TRBD1	TRBV5-1	CASSDLAGGNTEAFF	TGCGCCAGCAGCGACCTCGCAGGGGGCAACACTGAAGCTTTCTTT
.	TRBJ2-3	.	TRBV5-1	CAGSTDRPSTDTQYF	TGCGCCGGCAGCACTGACAGGCCCAGCACAGATACGCAGTATTTT
.	TRBJ1-3	.	TRBV10-3	CAISESGGTTGNTIYF	TGTGCCATCAGTGAGTCGGGGGGGACGACTGGAAACACCATATATTTT
few	TRBJ2-2	.	TRBV20-1	CSASPPRQLTGELFF	TGCAGTGCTAGTCCCCCCCGCCAGCTCACCGGGGAGCTGTTTTTT
.	TRBJ2-1	.	TRBV7-2	CASSLAEVSGSYNEQFF	TGTGCCAGCAGCTTAGCAGAGGTTAGCGGCTCCTACAATGAGCAGTTCTTC
.	TRBJ1-5	.	TRBV10-3	CAISESMDQPQHF	TGTGCCATCAGTGAGTCGATGGATCAGCCCCAGCATTTT
few	TRBJ2-7	.	TRBV21-1	CASSTGVGLEQYF	TGTGCCAGCAGCACGGGGGTTGGGCTTGAGCAGTACTTC
.	TRBJ1-5	TRBD1	TRBV19	CASTGGDRVNQPQHF	TGTGCCAGTACAGGGGGAGACAGGGTCAATCAGCCCCAGCATTTT
.	TRBJ1-4	.	TRBV20-1	CSARGGEKLFF	TGCAGTGCTAGAGGGGGTGAAAAACTGTTTTTT
.	TRBJ1-1	.	TRBV12-3/TRBV12-4	CASSLGLEAFF	TGTGCCAGCAGTTTGGGGCTTGAAGCTTTCTTT
.	TRBJ2-3	TRBD2	TRBV7-2	CASSFGRLAGTDTQYF	TGTGCCAGCAGCTTCGGTAGACTAGCGGGCACAGATACGCAGTATTTT